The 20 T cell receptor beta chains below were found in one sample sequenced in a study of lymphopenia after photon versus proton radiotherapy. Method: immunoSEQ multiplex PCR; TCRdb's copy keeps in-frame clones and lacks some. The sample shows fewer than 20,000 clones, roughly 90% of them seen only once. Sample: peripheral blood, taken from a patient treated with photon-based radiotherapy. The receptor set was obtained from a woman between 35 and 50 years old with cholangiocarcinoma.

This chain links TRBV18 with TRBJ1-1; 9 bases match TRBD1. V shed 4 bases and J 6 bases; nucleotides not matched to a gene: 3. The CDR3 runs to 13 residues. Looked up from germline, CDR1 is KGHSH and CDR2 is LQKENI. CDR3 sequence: CASSRQGVPEAFF. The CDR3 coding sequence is TGTGCCAGCTCACGACAGGGGGTCCCTGAAGCTTTCTTT.

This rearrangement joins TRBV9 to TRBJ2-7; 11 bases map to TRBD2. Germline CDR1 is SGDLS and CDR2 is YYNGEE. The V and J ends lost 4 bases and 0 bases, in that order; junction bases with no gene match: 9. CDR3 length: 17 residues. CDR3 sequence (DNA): TGTGCCAGCAGCCGTGGGGGAGGGACTAGCGGCTCCTACGAGCAGTACTTC. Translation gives CASSRGGGTSGSYEQYF.

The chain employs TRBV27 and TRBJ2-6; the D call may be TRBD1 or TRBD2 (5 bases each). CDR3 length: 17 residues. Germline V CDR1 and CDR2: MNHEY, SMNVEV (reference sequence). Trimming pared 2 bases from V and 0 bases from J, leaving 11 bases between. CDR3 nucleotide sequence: TGTGCCAGCAGTTTAGGGGGTGGGGTCTCTGGGGCCAACGTCCTGACTTTC. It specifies CASSLGGGVSGANVLTF.

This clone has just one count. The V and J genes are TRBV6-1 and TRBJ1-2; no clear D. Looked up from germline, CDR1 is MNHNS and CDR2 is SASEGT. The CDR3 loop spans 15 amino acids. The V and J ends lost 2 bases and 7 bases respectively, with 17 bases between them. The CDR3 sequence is CASSERQRLRGGYTF. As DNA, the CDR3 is TGTGCCAGCAGTGAACGTCAACGGCTTCGTGGTGGCTACACCTTC.

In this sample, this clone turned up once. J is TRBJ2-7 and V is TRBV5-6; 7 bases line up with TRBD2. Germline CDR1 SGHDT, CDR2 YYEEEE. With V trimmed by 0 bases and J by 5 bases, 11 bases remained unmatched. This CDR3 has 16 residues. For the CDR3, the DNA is TGTGCCAGCAGCTTGGATGGGCGGGAGCTTAGGAACGAGCAGTACTTC. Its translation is CASSLDGRELRNEQYF.

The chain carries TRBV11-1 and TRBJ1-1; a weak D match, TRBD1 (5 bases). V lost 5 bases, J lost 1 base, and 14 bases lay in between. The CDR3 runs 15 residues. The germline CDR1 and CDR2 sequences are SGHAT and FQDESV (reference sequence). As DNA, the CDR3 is TGTGCCAGCAGCCTAGAAGGGGCCTCGAACACTGAAGCTTTCTTT. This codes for CASSLEGASNTEAFF.

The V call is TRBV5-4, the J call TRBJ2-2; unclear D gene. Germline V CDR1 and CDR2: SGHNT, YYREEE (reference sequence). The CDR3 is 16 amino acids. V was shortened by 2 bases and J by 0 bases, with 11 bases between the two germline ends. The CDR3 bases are TGTGCCAGCAGCTTAAGAACAATCACGAACACCGGGGAGCTGTTTTTT. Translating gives CASSLRTITNTGELFF.

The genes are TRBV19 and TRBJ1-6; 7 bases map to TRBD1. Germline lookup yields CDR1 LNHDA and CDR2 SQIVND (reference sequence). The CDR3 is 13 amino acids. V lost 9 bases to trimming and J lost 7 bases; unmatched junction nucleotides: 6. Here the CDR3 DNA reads TGTGCCAGCGACCGGGACAGCAATTCACCCCTCCACTTT. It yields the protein CASDRDSNSPLHF. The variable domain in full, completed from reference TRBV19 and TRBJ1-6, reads DGGITQSPKYLFRKEGQNVTLSCEQNLNHDAMYWYRQDPGQGLRLIYYSQIVNDFQKGDIAEGYSVSREKKESFPLTVTSAQKNPTAFYLCASDRDSNSPLHFGNGTRLTVT.

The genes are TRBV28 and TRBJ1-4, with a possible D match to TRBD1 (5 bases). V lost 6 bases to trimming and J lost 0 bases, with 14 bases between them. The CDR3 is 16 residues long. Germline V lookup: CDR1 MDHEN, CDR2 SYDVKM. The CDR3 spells CASRLTGRSTNEKLFF. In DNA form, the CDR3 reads TGTGCCAGCAGGCTTACAGGTAGATCAACTAATGAAAAACTGTTTTTT.

The CDR3 DNA sequence: TGTGCCAGCAGGGGCGGCGGGGATACGCAGTATTTT. Residues: CASRGGGDTQYF. The genes are TRBV2 and TRBJ2-3; TRBD2 might be the D (5 bases). The V end was cut by 6 bases, the J end by 6 bases, with 10 bases between. The CDR3 runs to 12 residues. From germline, CDR1 is SNHLY and CDR2 FYNNEI. Combining the CDR3 with reference TRBV2 and TRBJ2-3 gives the whole variable domain EPEVTQTPSHQVTQMGQEVILRCVPISNHLYFYWYRQILGQKVEFLVSFYNNEISEKSEIFDDQFSVERPDGSNFTLKIRSTKLEDSAMYFCASRGGGDTQYFGPGTRLTVL.

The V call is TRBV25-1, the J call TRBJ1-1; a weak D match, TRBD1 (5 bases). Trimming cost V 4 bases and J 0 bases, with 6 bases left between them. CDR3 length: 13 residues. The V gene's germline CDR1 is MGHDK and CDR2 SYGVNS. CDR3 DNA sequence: TGTGCCAGCAGTGGACAGATGAACACTGAAGCTTTCTTT. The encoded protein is CASSGQMNTEAFF.

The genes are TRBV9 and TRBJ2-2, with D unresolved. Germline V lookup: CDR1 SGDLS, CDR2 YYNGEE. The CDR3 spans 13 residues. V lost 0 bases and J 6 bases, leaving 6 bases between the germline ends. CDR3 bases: TGTGCCAGCAGCGTAGAAGTATCCGGGGAGCTGTTTTTT. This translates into CASSVEVSGELFF.

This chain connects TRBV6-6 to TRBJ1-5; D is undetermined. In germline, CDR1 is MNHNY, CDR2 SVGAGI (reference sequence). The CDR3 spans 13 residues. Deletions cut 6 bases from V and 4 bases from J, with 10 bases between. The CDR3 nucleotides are TGTGCCAGCAGCATGACACTTAATCAGCCCCAGCATTTT. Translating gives CASSMTLNQPQHF.

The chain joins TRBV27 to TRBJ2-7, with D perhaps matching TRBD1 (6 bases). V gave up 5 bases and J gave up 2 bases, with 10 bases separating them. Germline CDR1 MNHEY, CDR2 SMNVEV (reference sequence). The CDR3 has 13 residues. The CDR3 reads CASSVTGTYEQYF. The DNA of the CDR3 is TGTGCCAGCAGTGTTACAGGGACCTACGAGCAGTACTTC.

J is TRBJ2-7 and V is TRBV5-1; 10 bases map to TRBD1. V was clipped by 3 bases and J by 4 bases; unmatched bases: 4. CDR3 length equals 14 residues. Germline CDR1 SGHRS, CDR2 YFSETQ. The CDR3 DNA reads TGCGCCAGCAGCTCCGGGACAGGGGCGTACGAGCAGTACTTC. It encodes CASSSGTGAYEQYF.

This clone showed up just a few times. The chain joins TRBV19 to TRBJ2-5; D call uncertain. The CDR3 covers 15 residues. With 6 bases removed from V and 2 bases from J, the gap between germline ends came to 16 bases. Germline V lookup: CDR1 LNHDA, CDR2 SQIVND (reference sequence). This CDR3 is CASSLDPSLQETQYF. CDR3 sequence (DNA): TGTGCCAGTAGCCTGGACCCGTCACTACAAGAGACCCAGTACTTC. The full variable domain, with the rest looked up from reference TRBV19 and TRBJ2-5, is DGGITQSPKYLFRKEGQNVTLSCEQNLNHDAMYWYRQDPGQGLRLIYYSQIVNDFQKGDIAEGYSVSREKKESFPLTVTSAQKNPTAFYLCASSLDPSLQETQYFGPGTRLLVL.

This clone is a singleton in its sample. CDR3 DNA sequence: TGTGCCAGCAGTGAATCCCCCAGAAATAATTCACCCCTCCACTTT. Amino acids: CASSESPRNNSPLHF. This sequence joins TRBV25-1 and TRBJ1-6; unclear D gene. The CDR3 runs to 15 residues. CDR1 MGHDK and CDR2 SYGVNS come from the germline V gene. V lost 1 base and J 5 bases, leaving 9 bases between the germline ends.

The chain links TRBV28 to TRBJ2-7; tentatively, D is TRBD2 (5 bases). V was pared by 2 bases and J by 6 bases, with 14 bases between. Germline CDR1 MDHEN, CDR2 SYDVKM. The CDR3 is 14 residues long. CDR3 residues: CASSLGPRGSEQYF. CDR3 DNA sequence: TGTGCCAGCAGTTTAGGGCCCCGGGGTAGCGAGCAGTACTTC. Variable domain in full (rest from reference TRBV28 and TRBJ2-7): DVKVTQSSRYLVKRTGEKVFLECVQDMDHENMFWYRQDPGLGLRLIYFSYDVKMKEKGDIPEGYSVSREKKERFSLILESASTNQTSMYLCASSLGPRGSEQYFGPGTRLTVT.

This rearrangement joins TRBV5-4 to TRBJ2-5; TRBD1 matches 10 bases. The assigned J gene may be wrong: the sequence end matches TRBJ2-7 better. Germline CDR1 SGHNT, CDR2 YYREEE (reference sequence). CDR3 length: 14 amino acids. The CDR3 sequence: CASSSGQGVFEQYF. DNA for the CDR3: TGTGCCAGCAGCTCCGGACAGGGGGTCTTCGAGCAGTACTTC.

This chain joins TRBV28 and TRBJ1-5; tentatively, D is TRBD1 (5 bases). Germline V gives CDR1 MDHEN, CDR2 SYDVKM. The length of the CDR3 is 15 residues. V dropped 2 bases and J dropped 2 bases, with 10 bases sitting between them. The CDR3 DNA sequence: TGTGCCAGCAGTTTACCCGGGGCTGGCAATCAGCCCCAGCATTTT. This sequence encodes CASSLPGAGNQPQHF.